Shown below are 27 T cell receptor beta chains from a single sample sequenced in a study of T cell changes during pregnancy in multiple sclerosis. Produced via immunoSEQ multiplex PCR; TCRdb's table is partial and in-frame only. The table records approximately 100,000 clones, roughly 90% of them present only once. This specimen was peripheral blood, taken after pregnancy. These receptors all stem from a female donor with multiple sclerosis, enrolled in a pregnancy study.

The CDR3 here is CASSPTGTGRTDTQYF. The CDR3 nucleotides are TGTGCCAGCAGCCCTACCGGGACAGGGCGCACAGATACGCAGTATTTT. The rearrangement links TRBV13 to TRBJ2-3, with 9 bases fitting TRBD1. The V gene's germline CDR1 is PRHDT and CDR2 FYEKMQ (reference sequence). Trimming removed 5 bases from V and 1 base from J; junction bases left unmatched: 7. The CDR3 has 16 residues.

The gene calls are TRBV5-1 and TRBJ2-1; 11 nucleotides agree with TRBD2. The CDR3 covers 17 residues. Losses at the gene ends were 4 bases for V and 4 bases for J; bases not matched to a gene: 10. CDR1 SGHRS and CDR2 YFSETQ come from the germline V gene. CDR3 sequence: CASSMGWGLAVYNEQFF. CDR3 nucleotide sequence: TGCGCCAGCAGCATGGGGTGGGGACTAGCGGTATACAATGAGCAGTTCTTC.

This chain links TRBV18 with TRBJ2-6; D ambiguous. The ends were cut back, 0 bases at V and 0 bases at J, with 9 bases in the middle. Germline V CDR1 and CDR2: KGHSH, LQKENI. The CDR3 has 17 residues. CDR3: CASSPPHLLSGANVLTF. In DNA form, the CDR3 reads TGTGCCAGCTCACCACCCCACTTACTCTCTGGGGCCAACGTCCTGACTTTC. The whole variable domain, filled in from reference TRBV18 and TRBJ2-6, reads NAGVMQNPRHLVRRRGQEARLRCSPMKGHSHVYWYRQLPEEGLKFMVYLQKENIIDESGMPKERFSAEFPKEGPSILRIQQVVRGDSAAYFCASSPPHLLSGANVLTFGAGSRLTVL.

The chain links TRBV7-8 to TRBJ1-5; TRBD1 might be the D (6 bases). The CDR3 runs 14 residues. Germline V gene lookup returns CDR1 SGHVS and CDR2 FQNEAQ. The ends were cut back, 5 bases at V and 2 bases at J, with 10 bases in the middle. CDR3 sequence reads: CASSAGVGNQPQHF. The CDR3 DNA reads as TGTGCCAGCAGCGCAGGGGTGGGCAATCAGCCCCAGCATTTT.

This chain connects TRBV5-1 to TRBJ1-6; 7 bases match TRBD1. The CDR3 runs 18 residues. The trim removed 3 bases at V and 10 bases at J, leaving 19 bases unmatched. CDR1 and CDR2 from the germline V gene are SGHRS and YFSETQ. The CDR3 reads CASSSLFTTGENYSPLHF. In nucleotides, the CDR3 is TGCGCCAGCAGCTCCCTGTTCACCACAGGGGAGAATTACTCACCCCTCCACTTT. Full variable domain (outside the CDR3, taken from reference TRBV5-1 and TRBJ1-6): KAGVTQTPRYLIKTRGQQVTLSCSPISGHRSVSWYQQTPGQGLQFLFEYFSETQRNKGNFPGRFSGRQFSNSRSEMNVSTLELGDSALYLCASSSLFTTGENYSPLHFGNGTRLTVT.

This sequence joins TRBV11-2 and TRBJ2-7, with a weak D call TRBD2 (7 bases). The CDR3 consists of 15 residues. The germline V gene encodes CDR1 SGHAT and CDR2 FQNNGV. Trimming took off 0 bases at V and 3 bases at J, with 12 bases between the two ends. As DNA, the CDR3 is TGTGCCAGCAGCTTAGAGGCAGGGGAGGGCTACGAGCAGTACTTC. Protein product: CASSLEAGEGYEQYF.

In nucleotides, the CDR3 is TGTGCCATCAGTGAGTCACGGGGGCAAGAGACCCAGTACTTC. Protein: CAISESRGQETQYF. The chain joins TRBV10-3 to TRBJ2-5, with D perhaps matching TRBD2 (6 bases). Germline V gene data show CDR1 as ENHRY and CDR2 as SYGVKD. With 0 bases removed from V and 2 bases from J, the gap between germline ends came to 7 bases. This CDR3 has 14 residues.

The chain combines TRBV19 with TRBJ2-3; a weak D match, TRBD1 (6 bases). V lost 6 bases and J lost 6, with 19 bases in between. Germline V gene lookup returns CDR1 LNHDA and CDR2 SQIVND (reference sequence). The CDR3 has 15 amino acids. This CDR3 is CASSIKTPGADTQYF. CDR3 in DNA: TGTGCCAGTAGCATTAAAACCCCAGGGGCTGATACGCAGTATTTT.

J is TRBJ1-2 and V is TRBV5-6; 8 nucleotides agree with TRBD1. The CDR3 is made up of 16 amino acids. V trimming: 4 bases; J trimming: 3 bases; junction bases outside the gene matches: 11. Per germline, CDR1 SGHDT and CDR2 YYEEEE. The CDR3 protein is CASSAPTGVGDYGYTF. The CDR3 DNA is TGTGCCAGCAGCGCACCGACAGGGGTGGGGGACTATGGCTACACCTTC.

The chain employs TRBV2 and TRBJ2-2; D is ambiguous. V was cut by 4 bases and J by 1 base, with 13 bases left in between. The CDR3 runs 16 residues. CDR1 is SNHLY and CDR2 is FYNNEI in the germline V gene. The CDR3 loop is CASSGSVSLNTGELFF. CDR3 DNA sequence: TGTGCCAGCAGTGGGAGCGTAAGCCTGAACACCGGGGAGCTGTTTTTT.

V and J are TRBV14 and TRBJ1-2; 7 bases line up with TRBD1. The germline gives CDR1 SGHDN, CDR2 FVKESK. The CDR3 has 15 residues. With V trimmed by 3 bases and J by 2 bases, 6 bases remained unmatched. The CDR3 bases are TGTGCCAGCAGCCATGAGGGACAGAGAAACTATGGCTACACCTTC. It codes for CASSHEGQRNYGYTF.

This rearrangement joins TRBV2 to TRBJ2-7, with TRBD2 matching 8 bases. The CDR3 contains 16 residues. Per germline, CDR1 SNHLY and CDR2 FYNNEI. Trimming cost V 3 bases and J 0 bases; bases outside gene matches: 7. The CDR3 DNA is TGTGCCAGCAGTGATACTAGCGGTGTCAGCTCCTACGAGCAGTACTTC. This gives the protein CASSDTSGVSSYEQYF.

The gene calls are TRBV5-5 and TRBJ2-7, with D tentatively TRBD1 (5 bases). The ends were cut back, 3 bases at V and 0 bases at J, with 10 bases in the middle. The CDR3 loop spans 14 amino acids. The germline V gene has CDR1 SGHKS and CDR2 YYEKEE (reference sequence). The CDR3 here is CASSSQGVSYEQYF. Here the CDR3 DNA reads TGTGCCAGCAGCTCTCAAGGGGTCTCCTACGAGCAGTACTTC.

The V gene is TRBV29-1, the J gene TRBJ2-5; the match to TRBD2 covers 9 bases. This CDR3 contains 15 residues. Germline assignment: CDR1 SQVTM and CDR2 ANQGSEA. V was pared by 1 base and J by 0 bases, with 3 bases of the junction left unmatched. The CDR3 nucleotides are TGCAGCGTTGAAGGGGCTAGCGGGGACCAAGAGACCCAGTACTTC. Protein sequence: CSVEGASGDQETQYF.

This CDR3 reads CASQAANYGYTF. DNA of the CDR3: TGTGCCAGCCAAGCGGCTAACTATGGCTACACCTTC. V usage is TRBV25-1 and J usage is TRBJ1-2, with D hard to call. CDR1 is MGHDK, CDR2 SYGVNS, per germline. Deletions cut 8 bases from V and 0 bases from J, with 7 bases between. The CDR3 is made up of 12 amino acids.

The genes are TRBV19 and TRBJ2-3; 8 bases line up with TRBD2. V lost 9 bases and J lost 2; bases outside the gene matches: 19. The CDR3 spans 18 residues. The germline V gene has CDR1 LNHDA and CDR2 SQIVND (reference sequence). CDR3 amino acids: CASSSGGRSGAVTDTQYF. The CDR3 DNA reads TGTGCCAGCTCGTCGGGGGGGCGTTCCGGGGCCGTCACAGATACGCAGTATTTT.

V is TRBV15 and J is TRBJ1-3; no clear D gene. CDR1 is LNHNV, CDR2 YYDKDF, per germline (reference sequence). CDR3 length equals 14 residues. V was shortened by 3 bases and J by 8 bases, with 14 bases between the two germline ends. CDR3 DNA: TGTGCCACCAGCAGTAGATACGAGGGAGACACCATATATTTT. Amino acid sequence: CATSSRYEGDTIYF.

V usage is TRBV4-1 and J usage is TRBJ2-1; TRBD2 aligns across 15 bases. The ends lost 3 bases at V and 6 bases at J; junction bases unmatched: 3. Per germline, CDR1 MGHRA and CDR2 YSYEKL. The CDR3 runs to 16 residues. For the CDR3, the DNA is TGCGCCAGCAGCCACGGACTAGCGGGGGGGCGCAATGAGCAGTTCTTC. Translated, it gives CASSHGLAGGRNEQFF.

This chain connects TRBV7-8 to TRBJ1-5, with unresolved D. CDR1 is SGHVS, CDR2 FQNEAQ, per germline. This CDR3 spans 14 amino acids. V lost 4 bases to trimming and J lost 11 bases, with 18 bases between them. The CDR3 bases are TGTGCCAGCAGCTCAGCCCCGTGGGAGTTTTCCCAGCATTTT. It translates to CASSSAPWEFSQHF.

The chain carries TRBV6-1 and TRBJ1-6; D is possibly TRBD1 (6 bases). Trimming left V 2 bases short and J 1 base short, with 12 bases between. The CDR3 runs 17 residues. Germline V gene lookup returns CDR1 MNHNS and CDR2 SASEGT. In nucleotides, the CDR3 is TGTGCCAGCAGTGAAAACACAGGGCGATCCTATAATTCACCCCTCCACTTT. Translation: CASSENTGRSYNSPLHF.

The chain has TRBV11-2 and TRBJ1-5; D might be TRBD1 (5 bases). The CDR3 runs to 15 residues. Between the trimmed V and J ends, which lost 1 base and 4 bases, there was a span of 11 bases. Germline V CDR1 and CDR2: SGHAT, FQNNGV. The CDR3 spells CASSLAGLANQPQHF. As DNA, the CDR3 is TGTGCCAGCAGCTTAGCAGGGTTGGCGAATCAGCCCCAGCATTTT.

The chain is built from TRBV6-6 and TRBJ1-2; D is perhaps TRBD1 (5 bases). CDR1 and CDR2 (germline): MNHNY, SVGAGI (reference sequence). V lost 0 bases, J lost 6 bases, and 14 bases lay in between. CDR3 size: 15 residues. CDR3 sequence: CASSYSSWSGNGYTF. The CDR3, as DNA: TGTGCCAGCAGTTACTCATCGTGGTCAGGGAATGGCTACACCTTC.

The gene calls are TRBV28 and TRBJ1-5, with D tentatively TRBD1 (5 bases). Germline V gene sequence: CDR1 MDHEN, CDR2 SYDVKM. V shed 5 bases and J shed 12 bases, with 8 bases lying between them. This CDR3 has 10 amino acids. The CDR3 region has the DNA TGTGCCAGCAGTGGGGGACTCCAGCATTTT. Its protein product is CASSGGLQHF.

With respect to this clone: A junction end diverges from the germline sequence, so it may reflect a read error. The gene calls are TRBV5-8 and TRBJ1-2; possibly TRBD1 for D (5 bases). CDR3 length equals 11 residues. Germline V gene lookup returns CDR1 SGHTS and CDR2 YDEGEE. The DNA of the CDR3 is TGTGCCAGCAGCATCACTGGGGCTTGGGACTTC. Translating it yields CASSITGAWDF.

The chain employs TRBV7-3 and TRBJ1-1; maybe TRBD1 (5 bases). The germline V and J ends were trimmed by 0 bases and 5 bases, with 10 bases remaining between them. In germline, CDR1 is SGHTA, CDR2 FQGTGA. CDR3 size: 14 residues. The CDR3 DNA reads as TGTGCCAGCAGCTTAACGGGACTCGGGACTGAAGCTTTCTTT. Protein: CASSLTGLGTEAFF.

This clone was seen a single time. This chain connects TRBV5-6 to TRBJ2-5; TRBD1 aligns across 11 bases. This CDR3 is 16 amino acids long. Losses at the gene ends were 0 bases for V and 2 bases for J; bases not matched to a gene: 3. CDR1 SGHDT and CDR2 YYEEEE come from the germline V gene. For the CDR3, the DNA is TGTGCCAGCAGCTTGGCCGGGACAGGGGGACAAGAGACCCAGTACTTC. Its translation is CASSLAGTGGQETQYF. Full variable domain (remainder filled in from reference TRBV5-6 and TRBJ2-5): DAGVTQSPTHLIKTRGQQVTLRCSPKSGHDTVSWYQQALGQGPQFIFQYYEEEERQRGNFPDRFSGHQFPNYSSELNVNALLLGDSALYLCASSLAGTGGQETQYFGPGTRLLVL.

The rearrangement links TRBV19 to TRBJ1-4; D gene uncertain. V dropped 4 bases and J dropped 6 bases, with 6 bases sitting between them. CDR1 and CDR2 (germline): LNHDA, SQIVND (reference sequence). The CDR3 loop spans 12 amino acids. For the CDR3, the DNA is TGTGCCAGTAGTAAAGCCTATGAAAAACTGTTTTTT. This translates into CASSKAYEKLFF.